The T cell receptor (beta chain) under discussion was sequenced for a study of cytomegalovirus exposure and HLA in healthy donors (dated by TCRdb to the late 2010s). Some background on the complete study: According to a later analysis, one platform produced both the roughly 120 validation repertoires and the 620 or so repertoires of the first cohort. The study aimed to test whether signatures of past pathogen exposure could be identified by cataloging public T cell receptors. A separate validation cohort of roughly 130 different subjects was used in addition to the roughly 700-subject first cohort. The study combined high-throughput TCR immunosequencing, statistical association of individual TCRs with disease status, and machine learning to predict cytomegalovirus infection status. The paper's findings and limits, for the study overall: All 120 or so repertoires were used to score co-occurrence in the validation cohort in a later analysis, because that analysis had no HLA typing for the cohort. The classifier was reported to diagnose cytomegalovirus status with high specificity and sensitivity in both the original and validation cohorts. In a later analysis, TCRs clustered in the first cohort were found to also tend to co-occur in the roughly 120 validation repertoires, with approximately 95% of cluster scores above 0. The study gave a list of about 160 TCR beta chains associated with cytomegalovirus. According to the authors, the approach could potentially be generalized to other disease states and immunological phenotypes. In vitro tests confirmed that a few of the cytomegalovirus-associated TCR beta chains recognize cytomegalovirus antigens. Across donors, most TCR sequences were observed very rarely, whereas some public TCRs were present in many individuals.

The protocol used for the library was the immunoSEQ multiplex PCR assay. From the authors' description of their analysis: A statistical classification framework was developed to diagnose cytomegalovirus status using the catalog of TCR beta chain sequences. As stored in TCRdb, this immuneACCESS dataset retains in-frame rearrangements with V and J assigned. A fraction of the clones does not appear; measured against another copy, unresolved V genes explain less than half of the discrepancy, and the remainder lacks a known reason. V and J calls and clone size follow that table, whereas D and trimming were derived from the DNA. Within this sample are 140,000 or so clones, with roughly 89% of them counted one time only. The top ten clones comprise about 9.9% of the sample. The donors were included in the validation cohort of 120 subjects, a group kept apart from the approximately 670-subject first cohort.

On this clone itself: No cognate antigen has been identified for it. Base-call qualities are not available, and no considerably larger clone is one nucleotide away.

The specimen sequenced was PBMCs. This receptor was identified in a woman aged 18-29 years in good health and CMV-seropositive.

CDR3 protein: CASSVRTSSQPSTDTQYF. The DNA sequence is given as TGTGCCAGCAGCGTGAGGACTAGTTCCCAACCTAGCACAGATACGCAGTATTTT. The chain employs TRBV5-5 and TRBJ2-3, with 7 junctional bases fitting TRBD2. Its CDR3 holds 18 amino acids, cysteine through phenylalanine. The sequence is cut down to CDR3 DNA, 54 bases in frame from base 1. CDR1 and CDR2 are read off the germline V gene (reference sequence) as SGHKS and YYEKEE. Relative to germline, V is missing 4 bases and J is missing 0 bases, with 14 bases of the junction outside any gene match.